This passage covers 25 T cell receptor beta chains from one sample sequenced in a study of T-cell reconstitution after alpha-beta-depleted transplantation in children. Construction of the TCRbeta library involved unique molecular identifiers. TCRdb analysed the PCR reads with MiXCR anew, one entry per CDR3 protein. Altogether 450,000 to 600,000 distinct CDR3 sequences are present, under 12% being singletons, with the ten largest covering approximately 2%. The specimen comprised PBMCs, sampled before TCRalphabeta/CD19-depleted stem cell transplant. The receptors were sampled from a child aged 2 to 10 with inherited bone marrow failure, due to receive a stem cell transplant.

This clonotype was detected ten times or more. The chain links TRBV27 to TRBJ2-7, with D maybe TRBD1 (7 bases). The V end was cut by 3 bases, the J end by 1 base, with 16 bases between. CDR1 is MNHEY and CDR2 is SMNVEV in the germline V gene (reference sequence). The CDR3 totals 16 residues. CDR3 loop: CASSLGGRGPSYEQYF. CDR3 nucleotide sequence: TGTGCCAGCAGTTTGGGGGGTAGGGGGCCGTCCTACGAGCAGTACTTC.

The table lists this clonotype with many counts. The V call is TRBV12-3 or TRBV12-4, the J call TRBJ2-3; maybe TRBD2 (6 bases). This CDR3 has 13 residues. Trimming took off 8 bases at V and 1 base at J, with 10 bases between the two ends. The CDR3 loop reads CASESSGTDTQYF. The CDR3 DNA reads TGTGCCAGCGAATCTAGCGGCACAGATACGCAGTATTTT.

This clonotype was counted many times. The rearrangement joins TRBV4-1 to TRBJ1-3; 7 nucleotides line up with TRBD1. Trimming at V came to 3 bases and at J to 0 bases, leaving 8 bases not matched to a gene. In germline, CDR1 is MGHRA, CDR2 YSYEKL. The length of the CDR3 is 17 residues. In nucleotides, the CDR3 is TGCGCCAGCAGCCACATACAGGGGACCCCCTCTGGAAACACCATATATTTT. Protein sequence: CASSHIQGTPSGNTIYF.

This clonotype appeared many times. The rearrangement uses TRBV5-4 and TRBJ2-5; D may be TRBD2 (5 bases). V was trimmed by 0 bases and J by 1 base, leaving 13 bases between them. The CDR3 loop spans 16 amino acids. Per germline, CDR1 SGHNT and CDR2 YYREEE (reference sequence). CDR3 bases: TGTGCCAGCAGCTTGGAGCTGACTAATCCCCAAGAGACCCAGTACTTC. It is translated as CASSLELTNPQETQYF.

This clonotype was detected many times. As DNA, the CDR3 is TGTGCCAGCAGCTTAGAGGCCCAGACTGAGCAGTTCTTC. Its protein is CASSLEAQTEQFF. This chain links TRBV11-2 with TRBJ2-1; no firm D call. CDR1 is SGHAT and CDR2 is FQNNGV in the germline V gene. The CDR3 is 13 amino acids. V shed 0 bases and J shed 9 bases, with 9 bases lying between them.

This clonotype occurred many times. The chain employs TRBV9 and TRBJ2-7; D not resolved. The CDR3 has 15 residues. Trimming pared 4 bases from V and 1 base from J, leaving 15 bases between. From germline, CDR1 is SGDLS and CDR2 YYNGEE. This CDR3 is CASSPDWTRSYEQYF. CDR3 nucleotides: TGTGCCAGCAGCCCCGACTGGACCCGATCCTACGAGCAGTACTTC. The entire variable domain, with the rest obtained from reference TRBV9 and TRBJ2-7, is as follows: DSGVTQTPKHLITATGQRVTLRCSPRSGDLSVYWYQQSLDQGLQFLIQYYNGEERAKGNILERFSAQQFPDLHSELNLSSLELGDSALYFCASSPDWTRSYEQYFGPGTRLTVT.

This clonotype was seen a handful of times. The genes are TRBV19 and TRBJ2-7, with 7 bases fitting TRBD1. V was pared by 5 bases and J by 0 bases, with 7 bases of the junction left unmatched. CDR3 size: 15 residues. The germline V gene has CDR1 LNHDA and CDR2 SQIVND (reference sequence). Written as DNA, the CDR3 is TGTGCCAGTAGTGTTGGACAGGTTTCCTCCTACGAGCAGTACTTC. Residues: CASSVGQVSSYEQYF. The whole variable domain, filled in from reference TRBV19 and TRBJ2-7, reads DGGITQSPKYLFRKEGQNVTLSCEQNLNHDAMYWYRQDPGQGLRLIYYSQIVNDFQKGDIAEGYSVSREKKESFPLTVTSAQKNPTAFYLCASSVGQVSSYEQYFGPGTRLTVT.

This clonotype has at least ten counts. The chain links TRBV29-1 to TRBJ2-2, with TRBD2 identical over 10 bases. V dropped 2 bases and J dropped 5; count of bases not matched to a gene: 5. The CDR3 is 15 residues long. The V gene's germline CDR1 is SQVTM and CDR2 ANQGSEA. The CDR3 sequence is CSVETTSGVTGELFF. The CDR3 DNA sequence: TGCAGCGTTGAAACTACTAGCGGGGTTACCGGGGAGCTGTTTTTT.

The rearrangement links TRBV18 to TRBJ2-6; the D gene is possibly TRBD1 (6 bases). The CDR3 runs to 17 residues. CDR1 and CDR2 from the germline V gene are KGHSH and LQKENI. V lost 0 bases and J 0 bases, leaving 9 bases between the germline ends. The CDR3 sequence: CASSPPGHHSGANVLTF. The CDR3 bases are TGTGCCAGCTCACCACCGGGACACCACTCTGGGGCCAACGTCCTGACTTTC.

V is TRBV29-1 and J is TRBJ2-4; D is perhaps TRBD2 (5 bases). The germline V and J ends were trimmed by 5 bases and 1 base, with 18 bases remaining between them. CDR1 and CDR2 (germline): SQVTM, ANQGSEA. CDR3 length: 16 residues. The DNA for the CDR3 is TGCAGCGTTACCCCGGGGATGGGGATTGCCAAAAACATTCAGTACTTC. It translates to CSVTPGMGIAKNIQYF.

Ten or more counts support this clonotype. V gene TRBV10-1 combines with J gene TRBJ2-2; the D gene is possibly TRBD2 (6 bases). Germline V gene lookup returns CDR1 WNHNN and CDR2 SYGVQD (reference sequence). V lost 5 bases to trimming and J lost 4 bases, with 14 bases between them. The CDR3 runs to 15 residues. In nucleotides, the CDR3 is TGCGCCAGCAGTCTCGGGAGTACCGGCACCGGGGAGCTGTTTTTT. Protein: CASSLGSTGTGELFF.

This chain uses TRBV20-1 with TRBJ2-5; the D gene could be TRBD1 or TRBD2 (5 bases each). Per germline, CDR1 DFQATT and CDR2 SNEGSKA (reference sequence). The V and J ends lost 1 base and 5 bases respectively, with 5 bases between them. CDR3 length: 11 residues. CDR3 sequence reads: CSARGGETQYF. Written as DNA, the CDR3 is TGCAGTGCTAGAGGGGGGGAGACCCAGTACTTC.

This clonotype appeared a single time. A read error may explain this, as a much larger clone is one base away. V is TRBV20-1 and J is TRBJ2-1; D is ambiguous. Trimming cost V 3 bases and J 8 bases, with 20 bases left between them. This CDR3 has 15 residues. Per germline, CDR1 DFQATT and CDR2 SNEGSKA (reference sequence). The CDR3 DNA reads TGCAGTGCTAGGATAGCCTCGAGCGCCAACGATGAGCAGTTCTTC. This gives the protein CSARIASSANDEQFF.

V and J are TRBV7-2 and TRBJ1-5; a weak D match, TRBD1 (6 bases). This CDR3 contains 16 residues. The V end was cut by 3 bases, the J end by 1 base, with 13 bases between. Germline V gene lookup returns CDR1 SGHTA and CDR2 FQGNSA. The CDR3, as DNA: TGTGCCAGCAGCTTCGTAGGGGGGGCGAGCAATCAGCCCCAGCATTTT. It translates to CASSFVGGASNQPQHF. Using reference TRBV7-2 and TRBJ1-5 for the parts outside the CDR3, the full variable domain is GAGVSQSPSNKVTEKGKDVELRCDPISGHTALYWYRQSLGQGLEFLIYFQGNSAPDKSGLPSDRFSAERTGGSVSTLTIQRTQQEDSAVYLCASSFVGGASNQPQHFGDGTRLSIL.

This clonotype was seen ten or more times. V and J are TRBV7-9 and TRBJ2-3; D might be TRBD2 (6 bases). In germline, CDR1 is SEHNR, CDR2 FQNEAQ (reference sequence). The CDR3 length is 15 residues. Deletions cut 4 bases from V and 4 bases from J, with 15 bases between. The CDR3 spells CASSSTSWSPDTQYF. CDR3 nucleotide sequence: TGTGCCAGCAGCTCGACTAGTTGGTCCCCAGATACGCAGTATTTT. Full variable domain (rest looked up from reference TRBV7-9 and TRBJ2-3): DTGVSQNPRHKITKRGQNVTFRCDPISEHNRLYWYRQTLGQGPEFLTYFQNEAQLEKSRLLSDRFSAERPKGSFSTLEIQRTEQGDSAMYLCASSSTSWSPDTQYFGPGTRLTVL.

This clonotype was picked up many times. CDR3 protein: CASSLPRARGYGYTF. CDR3 coding DNA: TGTGCCAGCAGTTTACCCAGGGCAAGAGGGTATGGCTACACCTTC. The chain has TRBV12-3 or TRBV12-4 and TRBJ1-2, with D tentatively TRBD1 (5 bases). Deletions cut 2 bases from V and 5 bases from J, with 15 bases between. The CDR3 covers 15 residues.

There are many counts of this clonotype. The J gene is TRBJ2-1, the V gene TRBV6-6; D gene uncertain. V gave up 1 base and J gave up 8 bases, with 6 bases separating them. There are 12 residues in the CDR3. CDR1 is MNHNY, CDR2 SVGAGI, per germline (reference sequence). The CDR3, as DNA: TGTGCCAGCAGTTACTATGGGGATGAGCAGTTCTTC. It codes for CASSYYGDEQFF.

Turning to this clonotype: This sequence may be a read error, since a much larger clone differs from it by one base. The J gene is TRBJ2-2, the V gene TRBV2; a possible D gene is TRBD1 (6 bases). This CDR3 is built from 13 residues. Germline CDR1 SNHLY, CDR2 FYNNEI. DNA of the CDR3: TGTGCCAGCAGGGGAAGGGACACCGGGGACCTGTTTTTT. Amino acids: CASRGRDTGDLFF.

This clonotype showed up many times. V is TRBV24-1 and J is TRBJ2-1; TRBD1 is a possible D gene (5 bases). Per germline, CDR1 KGHDR and CDR2 SFDVKD. V gave up 4 bases and J gave up 5 bases, with 11 bases separating them. The CDR3 loop spans 14 amino acids. The DNA for the CDR3 is TGTGCCACCAGTGACTTTACAGGTAACAATGAGCAGTTCTTC. It is translated as CATSDFTGNNEQFF.

As for this clonotype: Being one base from a much bigger clone, this may be a read error. V is TRBV27 and J is TRBJ2-1; D is uncertain. From germline, CDR1 is MNHEY and CDR2 SMNVEV (reference sequence). The CDR3 is made up of 14 amino acids. Trimming removed 2 bases from V and 3 bases from J, with 8 bases in between. The DNA of the CDR3 is TGTGCCAGCAGTTTAGCTAGGGTCTACAATGAGCAGTTCTTC. This codes for CASSLARVYNEQFF.

There are many counts of this clonotype. The chain carries TRBV20-1 and TRBJ1-6, with a weak D call TRBD1 (6 bases). V shed 6 bases and J shed 7 bases, with 19 bases lying between them. Germline values: CDR1 DFQATT, CDR2 SNEGSKA (reference sequence). The CDR3 sequence is 15 residues long. As DNA, the CDR3 is TGCAGTGCCCCGAAGGCGGGGGCGTACAATTCACCCCTCCACTTT. Protein sequence: CSAPKAGAYNSPLHF.

Ten or more counts support this clonotype. This sequence joins TRBV29-1 and TRBJ2-5; TRBD1 matches 7 bases. Germline CDR1 and CDR2: SQVTM and ANQGSEA. CDR3 length: 11 residues. V lost 7 bases, J lost 3 bases, and 2 bases stayed unmatched. The CDR3 region is CSGTGEETQYF. The DNA for the CDR3 is TGCAGCGGGACAGGAGAAGAGACCCAGTACTTC.

This clonotype was observed many times. The rearrangement uses TRBV29-1 and TRBJ2-6; D gene ambiguous. Trimming took 4 bases from V and 0 from J, leaving 10 bases between them. The CDR3 spans 15 residues. Germline V gives CDR1 SQVTM, CDR2 ANQGSEA. The CDR3 region is CSVVLASSGANVLTF. In DNA, the CDR3 is TGCAGCGTTGTCTTGGCTAGCTCTGGGGCCAACGTCCTGACTTTC.

This clonotype appeared a few times. The V gene is TRBV12-3 or TRBV12-4, the J gene TRBJ1-5; 8 bases agree with TRBD1. The CDR3 spans 14 residues. V shed 5 bases and J 5 bases; nucleotides not matched to a gene: 5. The chain's CDR3 is CASSPGQGHQPQHF. DNA for the CDR3: TGTGCCAGCAGTCCTGGACAGGGTCATCAGCCCCAGCATTTT.

This clonotype was observed a handful of times. This chain uses TRBV12-3 or TRBV12-4 with TRBJ1-5; D call uncertain. V was clipped by 6 bases and J by 4 bases, with 13 bases between them. The CDR3 runs 14 residues. CDR3 region: CASSQWGGNQPQHF. The CDR3 bases are TGTGCCAGCAGCCAGTGGGGTGGAAATCAGCCCCAGCATTTT.